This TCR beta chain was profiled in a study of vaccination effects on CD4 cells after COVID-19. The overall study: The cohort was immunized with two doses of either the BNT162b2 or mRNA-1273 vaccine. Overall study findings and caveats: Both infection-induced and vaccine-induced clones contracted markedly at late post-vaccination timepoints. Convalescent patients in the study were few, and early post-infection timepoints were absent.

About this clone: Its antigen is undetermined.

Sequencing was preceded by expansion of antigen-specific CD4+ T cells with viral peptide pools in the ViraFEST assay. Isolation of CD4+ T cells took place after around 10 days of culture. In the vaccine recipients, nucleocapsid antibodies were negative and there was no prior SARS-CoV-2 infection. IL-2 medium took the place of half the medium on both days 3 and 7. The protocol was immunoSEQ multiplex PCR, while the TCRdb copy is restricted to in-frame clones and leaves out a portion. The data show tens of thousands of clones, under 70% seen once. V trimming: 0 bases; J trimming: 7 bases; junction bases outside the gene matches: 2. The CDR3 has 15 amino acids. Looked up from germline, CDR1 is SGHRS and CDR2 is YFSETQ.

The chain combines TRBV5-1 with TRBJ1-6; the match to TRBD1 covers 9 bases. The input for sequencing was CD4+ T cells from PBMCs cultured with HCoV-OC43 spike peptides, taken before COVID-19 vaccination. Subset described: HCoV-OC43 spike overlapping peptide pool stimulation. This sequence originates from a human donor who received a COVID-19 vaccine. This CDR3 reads CASSLGQGGNSPLHF. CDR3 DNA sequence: TGCGCCAGCAGCTTGGGACAGGGGGGAAATTCACCCCTCCACTTT.